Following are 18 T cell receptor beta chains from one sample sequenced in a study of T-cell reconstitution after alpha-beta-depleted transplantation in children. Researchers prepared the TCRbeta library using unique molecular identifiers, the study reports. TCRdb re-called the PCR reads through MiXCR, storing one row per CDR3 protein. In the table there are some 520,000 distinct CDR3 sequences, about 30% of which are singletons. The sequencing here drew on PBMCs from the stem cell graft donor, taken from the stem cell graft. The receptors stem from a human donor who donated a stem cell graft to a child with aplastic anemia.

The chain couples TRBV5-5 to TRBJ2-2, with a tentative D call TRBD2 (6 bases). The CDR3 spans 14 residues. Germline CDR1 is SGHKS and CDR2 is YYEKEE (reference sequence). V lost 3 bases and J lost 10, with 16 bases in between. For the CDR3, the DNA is TGTGCCAGCAGCTGGTTATCGGGGGTTGAGGAGCTGTTTTTT. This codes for CASSWLSGVEELFF.

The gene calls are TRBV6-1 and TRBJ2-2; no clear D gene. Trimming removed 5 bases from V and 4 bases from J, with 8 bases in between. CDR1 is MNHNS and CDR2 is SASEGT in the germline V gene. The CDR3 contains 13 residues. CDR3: CASSLDFTGELFF. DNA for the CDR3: TGTGCCAGCAGTCTGGATTTCACCGGGGAGCTGTTTTTT.

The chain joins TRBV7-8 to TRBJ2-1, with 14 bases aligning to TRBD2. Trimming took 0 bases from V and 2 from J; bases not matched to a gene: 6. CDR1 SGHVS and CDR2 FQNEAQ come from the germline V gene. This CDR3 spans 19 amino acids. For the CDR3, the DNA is TGTGCCAGCAGCTTAGCGCGGACTAGCGGGAGGAGGCCCTACAATGAGCAGTTCTTC. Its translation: CASSLARTSGRRPYNEQFF.

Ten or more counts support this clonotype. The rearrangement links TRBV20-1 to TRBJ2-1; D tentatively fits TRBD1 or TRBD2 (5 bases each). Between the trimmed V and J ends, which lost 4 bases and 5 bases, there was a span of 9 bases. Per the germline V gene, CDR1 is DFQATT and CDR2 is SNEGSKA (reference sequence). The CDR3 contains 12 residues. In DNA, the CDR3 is TGCAGTGCTATGGGACGGAACAATGAGCAGTTCTTC. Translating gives CSAMGRNNEQFF.

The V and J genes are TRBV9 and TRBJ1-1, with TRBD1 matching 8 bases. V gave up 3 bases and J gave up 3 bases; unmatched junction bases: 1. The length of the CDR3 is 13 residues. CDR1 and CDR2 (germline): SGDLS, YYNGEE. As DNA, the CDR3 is TGTGCCAGCAGCGAGGACAGGGACACTGAAGCTTTCTTT. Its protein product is CASSEDRDTEAFF. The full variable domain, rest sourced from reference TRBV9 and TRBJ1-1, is DSGVTQTPKHLITATGQRVTLRCSPRSGDLSVYWYQQSLDQGLQFLIQYYNGEERAKGNILERFSAQQFPDLHSELNLSSLELGDSALYFCASSEDRDTEAFFGQGTRLTVV.

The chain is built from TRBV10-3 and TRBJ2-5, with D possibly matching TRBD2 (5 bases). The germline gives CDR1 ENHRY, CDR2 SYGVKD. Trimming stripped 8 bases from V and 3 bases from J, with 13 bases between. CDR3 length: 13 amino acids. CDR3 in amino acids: CAISPGNEETQYF. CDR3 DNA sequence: TGTGCCATCTCCCCCGGGAACGAAGAGACCCAGTACTTC.

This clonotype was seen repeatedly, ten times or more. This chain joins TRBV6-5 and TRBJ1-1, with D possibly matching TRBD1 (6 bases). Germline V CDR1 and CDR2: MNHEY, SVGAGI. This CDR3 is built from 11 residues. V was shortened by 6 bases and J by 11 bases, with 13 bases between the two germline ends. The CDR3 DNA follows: TGTGCCAGCAGCGCACAGGGCTGGGCTTTCTTT. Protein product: CASSAQGWAFF.

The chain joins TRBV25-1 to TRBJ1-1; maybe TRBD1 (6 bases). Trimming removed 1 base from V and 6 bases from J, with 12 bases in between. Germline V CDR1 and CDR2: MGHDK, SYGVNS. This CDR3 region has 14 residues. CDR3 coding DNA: TGTGCCAGCAGTGAATGGGTGGGGGCCCCTGAAGCTTTCTTT. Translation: CASSEWVGAPEAFF.

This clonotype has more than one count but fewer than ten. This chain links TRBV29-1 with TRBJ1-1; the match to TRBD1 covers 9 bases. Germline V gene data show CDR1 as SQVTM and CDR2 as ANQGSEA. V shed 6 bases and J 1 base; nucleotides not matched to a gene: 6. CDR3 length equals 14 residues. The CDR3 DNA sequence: TGCAGCGTGGACGACAGGGGGGGGAACACTGAAGCTTTCTTT. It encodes CSVDDRGGNTEAFF. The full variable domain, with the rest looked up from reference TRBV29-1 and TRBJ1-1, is SAVISQKPSRDICQRGTSLTIQCQVDSQVTMMFWYRQQPGQSLTLIATANQGSEATYESGFVIDKFPISRPNLTFSTLTVSNMSPEDSSIYLCSVDDRGGNTEAFFGQGTRLTVV.

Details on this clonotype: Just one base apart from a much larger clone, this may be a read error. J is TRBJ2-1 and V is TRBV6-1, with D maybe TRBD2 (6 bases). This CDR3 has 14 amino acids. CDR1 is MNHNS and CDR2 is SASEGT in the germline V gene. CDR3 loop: CASSRSGSYKEQFF. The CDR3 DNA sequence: TGTGCCAGCAGCCGTAGCGGATCCTACAAGGAGCAGTTCTTC.

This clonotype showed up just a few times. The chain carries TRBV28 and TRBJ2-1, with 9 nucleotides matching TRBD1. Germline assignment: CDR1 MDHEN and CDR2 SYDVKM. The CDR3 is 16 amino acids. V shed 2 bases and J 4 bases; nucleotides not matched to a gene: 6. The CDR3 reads CASSLGAGQGYNEQFF. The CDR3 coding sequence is TGTGCCAGCAGTTTAGGGGCGGGACAGGGATACAATGAGCAGTTCTTC.

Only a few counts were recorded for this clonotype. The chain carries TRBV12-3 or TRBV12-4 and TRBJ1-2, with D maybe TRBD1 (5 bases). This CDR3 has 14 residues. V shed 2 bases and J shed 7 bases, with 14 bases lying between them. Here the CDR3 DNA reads TGTGCCAGCAGTTTATTTTGGGGGGTCGGTGGCTACACCTTC. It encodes CASSLFWGVGGYTF.

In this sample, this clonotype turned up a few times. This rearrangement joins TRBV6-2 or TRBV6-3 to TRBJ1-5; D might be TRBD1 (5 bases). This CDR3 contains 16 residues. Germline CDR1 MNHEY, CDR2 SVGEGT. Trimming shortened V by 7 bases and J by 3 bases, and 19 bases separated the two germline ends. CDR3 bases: TGTGCCAGCAAAATCCGGGGCAGGCTCCACAATCAGCCCCAGCATTTT. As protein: CASKIRGRLHNQPQHF.

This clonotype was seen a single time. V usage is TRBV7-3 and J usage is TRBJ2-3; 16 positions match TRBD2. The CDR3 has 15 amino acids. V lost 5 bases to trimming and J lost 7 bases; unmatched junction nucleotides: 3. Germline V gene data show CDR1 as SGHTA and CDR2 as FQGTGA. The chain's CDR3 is CASSGTSGRENTQYF. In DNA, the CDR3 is TGTGCCAGCAGCGGGACTAGCGGGAGGGAGAATACGCAGTATTTT. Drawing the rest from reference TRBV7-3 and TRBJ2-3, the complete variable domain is GAGVSQTPSNKVTEKGKYVELRCDPISGHTALYWYRQSLGQGPEFLIYFQGTGAADDSGLPNDRFFAVRPEGSVSTLKIQRTERGDSAVYLCASSGTSGRENTQYFGPGTRLTVL.

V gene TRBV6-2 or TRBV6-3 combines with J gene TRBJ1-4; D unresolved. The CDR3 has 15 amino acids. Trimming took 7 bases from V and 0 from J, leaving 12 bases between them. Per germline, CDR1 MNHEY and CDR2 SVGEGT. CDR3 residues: CASNYRTSTNEKLFF. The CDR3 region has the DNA TGTGCCAGCAACTACCGGACCTCAACTAATGAAAAACTGTTTTTT.

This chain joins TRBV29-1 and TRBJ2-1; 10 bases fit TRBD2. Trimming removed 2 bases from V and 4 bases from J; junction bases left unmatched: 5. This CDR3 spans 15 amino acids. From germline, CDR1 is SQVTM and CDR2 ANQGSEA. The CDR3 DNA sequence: TGCAGCGTTGAACCAGCGGGAGGGCCATACAATGAGCAGTTCTTC. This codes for CSVEPAGGPYNEQFF.

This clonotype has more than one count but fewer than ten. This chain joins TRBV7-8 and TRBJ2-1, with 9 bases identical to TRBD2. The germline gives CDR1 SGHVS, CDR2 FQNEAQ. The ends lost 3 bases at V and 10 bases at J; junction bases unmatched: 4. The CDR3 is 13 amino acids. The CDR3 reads CASSFRTSEEQFF. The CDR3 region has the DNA TGTGCCAGCAGCTTCAGGACTAGCGAGGAGCAGTTCTTC.

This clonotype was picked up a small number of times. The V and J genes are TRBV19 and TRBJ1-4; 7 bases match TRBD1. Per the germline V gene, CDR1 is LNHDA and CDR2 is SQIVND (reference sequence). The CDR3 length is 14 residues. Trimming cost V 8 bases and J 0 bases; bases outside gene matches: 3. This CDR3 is CASGDSATNEKLFF. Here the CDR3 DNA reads TGTGCCAGTGGGGACAGCGCAACTAATGAAAAACTGTTTTTT.